Listed below are T cell receptor beta chains from one sample, sequenced in a study of shared clonotypes between healthy human individuals. Here immunoSEQ multiplex PCR was the method, and the copy in TCRdb shows in-frame clones only, minus some. The data hold about 120,000 clones, with more than 65% observed a single time. The sample was memory CD8+ T cells sorted from blood. The receptors come from a woman in her 30s in good health. CDR3s include the opening cysteine and the closing phenylalanine or tryptophan. The D gene is left open where the match is weak. Rows give clone size only sometimes, using once, few, many, or a class for an expanded clone.

length	D	size	V	J	DNA	CDR3
13	-	few	TRBV6-5	TRBJ1-1	TGTGCCAGCAGTTTCATGAGGGCCACTGAAGCTTTCTTT	CASSFMRATEAFF
14	TRBD2	-	TRBV2	TRBJ2-5	TGTGCCAGCAGTAAACTAGCGGGAGTCGAGACCCAGTACTTC	CASSKLAGVETQYF
14	-	-	TRBV27	TRBJ2-1	TGTGCCAGCAGTTCCCACGGTCGCTACAATGAGCAGTTCTTC	CASSSHGRYNEQFF
14	-	-	TRBV28	TRBJ1-2	TGTGCCAGCACACATGTCGGCAAGTCCTATGGCTACACCTTC	CASTHVGKSYGYTF
13	-	-	TRBV6-1	TRBJ2-5	TGTGCCAGCAGTGACAGGGGGAGGGAGACCCAGTACTTC	CASSDRGRETQYF
16	TRBD1	-	TRBV6-6	TRBJ1-2	TGTGCCAGCAGTTACTGGACAGGAAGGCGCATAGACGGCTACACCTTC	CASSYWTGRRIDGYTF
11	-	few	TRBV30	TRBJ2-7	TGTGCCTGGAGTGTACTTAACGAGCAGTACTTC	CAWSVLNEQYF
13	-	-	TRBV29-1	TRBJ2-7	TGCAGCGCTACGGACCCACGACATTACGAGCAGTACTTC	CSATDPRHYEQYF
15	-	-	TRBV4-2	TRBJ2-1	TGTGCCAGCAGCCAAGATCTTGAAGTGTACAATGAGCAGTTCTTC	CASSQDLEVYNEQFF
16	TRBD1	-	TRBV4-1	TRBJ2-1	TGCGCCAGCAGCCAAGATAAGGGACAGGTTTACAATGAGCAGTTCTTC	CASSQDKGQVYNEQFF
12	-	-	TRBV29-1	TRBJ2-3	TGCAGCGTTGGGGGGCGGACAGATACGCAGTATTTT	CSVGGRTDTQYF